This T cell receptor (beta chain) is drawn from a study of blood T cell repertoires in COVID-19. Original handling: The assay estimated nucleated cells by amplifying reference gene primers. The table came from immunoSEQ multiplex PCR; TCRdb's copy has only in-frame clones and leaves some out. V, J and clone size reflect that table, while D and trimming were determined from the DNA. The sample records about 250,000 clones, roughly 87% being singletons. V was clipped by 0 bases and J by 0 bases, with 9 bases between them. The CDR3 has 14 residues. Looked up from germline, CDR1 is GTSNPN and CDR2 is SVGIG (reference sequence).

This sequence originates from a woman aged 25 to 39 with acute COVID-19. Sample: PBMCs or T cells enriched from blood (not recorded which). The rearrangement links TRBV30 to TRBJ2-7; D not resolved. CDR3 loop: CAWSVQIGSYEQYF. Written as DNA, the CDR3 is TGTGCCTGGAGTGTACAGATCGGCTCCTACGAGCAGTACTTC.